This note documents a single T cell receptor beta chain sequence. Its target is not known. The germline CDR1 and CDR2 sequences are SGDLS and YYNGEE. V was shortened by 0 bases and J by 3 bases, with 8 bases between the two germline ends. The CDR3 consists of 14 residues. These data belong to a study of cytomegalovirus exposure and HLA in healthy donors. The overall study: Previous work identified 120 million or so unique TCR beta sequences from roughly 180 million T cells. Roughly 80% of 350 to 400 genotyped donors fell in the Caucasian-associated ancestry cluster.

Both 60 Vbeta primers and 13 Jbeta primers went into the PCR. Using immunoSEQ multiplex PCR, the repertoire was profiled, and TCRdb retains in-frame clones only, with some absent. Among roughly 83,000 clones listed, approximately 75% were seen once. Study-wide results and caveats: Earlier results showed most TCR beta V segments being productive about 87% or about 30% of the time. Follow-up analysis found HLA locus-dependent TCR association rates, highest for DRB1 and lowest for HLA-C.

The TCR comes from a man between 60 and 75 years old in good health and CMV-seronegative. Sequenced sample: PBMCs. The rearrangement uses TRBV9 and TRBJ2-3, with no clear D. For the CDR3, the DNA is TGTGCCAGCAGCGTAGAGGCGGTTACAGATACGCAGTATTTT. Translated, it gives CASSVEAVTDTQYF. The full variable domain, with the rest looked up from reference TRBV9 and TRBJ2-3, is DSGVTQTPKHLITATGQRVTLRCSPRSGDLSVYWYQQSLDQGLQFLIQYYNGEERAKGNILERFSAQQFPDLHSELNLSSLELGDSALYFCASSVEAVTDTQYFGPGTRLTVL.